What follows are 27 T cell receptor beta chains derived from one specimen sequenced in a study of cytomegalovirus exposure and HLA in healthy donors (dated 2017 in TCRdb). Preparation of the library involved the immunoSEQ multiplex PCR assay. The multiplex PCR relied on a mix of 60 forward primers for TCR Vbeta segments and 13 reverse primers for TCR Jbeta segments. In TCRdb, the immuneACCESS table is reduced to in-frame sequences with V and J assigned. These tables do not hold every clone; where another copy was compared, an unresolved V gene accounts for under half, and the others remain unexplained. The sample table shows approximately 100,000 clones, and around 85% are seen once. The biggest ten clones account for about 4.3% of the sample. Sequencing was done on a sample of PBMCs. The receptors come from a young man in good health and CMV-seronegative.

This clone was counted once. The chain is built from TRBV2 and TRBJ1-5, with D possibly matching TRBD1 (6 bases). The CDR3 is made up of 14 amino acids. V lost 5 bases to trimming and J lost 3 bases, with 11 bases between them. The V gene's germline CDR1 is SNHLY and CDR2 FYNNEI. CDR3 residues: CASSTDSFNQPQHF. Written as DNA, the CDR3 is TGTGCCAGCAGTACGGACAGCTTCAATCAGCCCCAGCATTTT.

The chain is built from TRBV28 and TRBJ1-5; 11 positions agree with TRBD1. The junction had 3 bases not matched to a gene; V was cut back by 5 bases and J by 6 bases. The CDR3 runs 14 residues. Looked up from germline, CDR1 is MDHEN and CDR2 is SYDVKM. The CDR3 loop is CASSLGQGVQPQHF. Written as DNA, the CDR3 is TGTGCCAGCAGTCTGGGACAGGGGGTTCAGCCCCAGCATTTT.

The chain uses TRBV6-5 and TRBJ2-3, with D maybe TRBD1 (5 bases). The germline gives CDR1 MNHEY, CDR2 SVGAGI. Between the trimmed V and J ends, which lost 0 bases and 7 bases, there was a span of 17 bases. The CDR3 has 16 amino acids. CDR3 in amino acids: CASSYSDSTSRNTQYF. CDR3 coding DNA: TGTGCCAGCAGTTACTCCGACAGTACGAGCAGGAATACGCAGTATTTT.

DNA for the CDR3: TGTGCCAGCTCCTATTCGGGCACAGATACGCAGTATTTT. The encoded protein is CASSYSGTDTQYF. The chain links TRBV7-8 to TRBJ2-3; D unclear. V lost 8 bases to trimming and J lost 1 base, with 10 bases between them. The CDR3 sequence is 13 residues long. The V gene's germline CDR1 is SGHVS and CDR2 FQNEAQ.

V usage is TRBV29-1 and J usage is TRBJ2-7, with TRBD2 matching over 12 bases. The germline CDR1 and CDR2 sequences are SQVTM and ANQGSEA. This CDR3 has 16 residues. V shed 5 bases, J shed 0 bases, and the junction held 8 bases outside the gene matches. The CDR3 is CSVCPGTSGSSYEQYF. The CDR3 region has the DNA TGCAGCGTTTGCCCCGGGACTAGCGGGTCCTCCTACGAGCAGTACTTC.

The chain combines TRBV7-2 with TRBJ1-5; D is ambiguous. The CDR3 spans 13 residues. Trimming took off 1 base at V and 5 bases at J, with 6 bases between the two ends. The germline V gene has CDR1 SGHTA and CDR2 FQGNSA. CDR3 DNA: TGTGCCAGCAGCTTAGAGAGGGATCAGCCCCAGCATTTT. Translating gives CASSLERDQPQHF.

The J gene is TRBJ2-7, the V gene TRBV6-1; 8 bases align to TRBD1. Germline assignment: CDR1 MNHNS and CDR2 SASEGT. The CDR3 is 14 amino acids. The trim removed 4 bases at V and 1 base at J, leaving 3 bases unmatched. This CDR3 is CASSAQGESYEQYF. CDR3 coding DNA: TGTGCCAGCAGTGCACAGGGGGAATCCTACGAGCAGTACTTC.

This clone was recorded only once. This chain links TRBV30 with TRBJ1-6; D uncertain. Germline CDR1 and CDR2: GTSNPN and SVGIG (reference sequence). The V end was cut by 3 bases, the J end by 7 bases, with 13 bases between. The CDR3 is 14 residues long. This CDR3 is CAWRVRLDNSPLHF. CDR3 nucleotides: TGTGCCTGGAGAGTCAGGCTCGACAATTCACCCCTCCACTTT.

This clone has only one observation. The CDR3 loop reads CASSELGGTYTDTQYF. The CDR3 region has the DNA TGCGCCAGCAGTGAGTTGGGGGGGACTTACACAGATACGCAGTATTTT. The J gene is TRBJ2-3, the V gene TRBV10-2; 7 positions agree with TRBD2. The CDR3 loop spans 16 amino acids. Germline trimming cut 1 base from V and 2 bases from J; bases unmatched to any gene: 6. In germline, CDR1 is WSHSY, CDR2 SAAADI.

This sequence joins TRBV2 and TRBJ1-2; D is unresolved. The CDR3 is made up of 13 amino acids. The V gene lost 5 bases and the J gene lost 1 base, with 8 bases spanning the gap. The germline V gene has CDR1 SNHLY and CDR2 FYNNEI. The CDR3 nucleotides read TGTGCCAGCAGTTCAGGATTTAACTATGGCTACACCTTC. Its protein is CASSSGFNYGYTF.

This CDR3 is CATSRDYSYEQYF. CDR3 coding DNA: TGTGCCACCAGCAGAGATTACTCCTACGAGCAGTACTTC. The chain couples TRBV15 to TRBJ2-7; the D is unclear. Per the germline V gene, CDR1 is LNHNV and CDR2 is YYDKDF (reference sequence). Trimming cost V 0 bases and J 0 bases, with 3 bases left between them. The CDR3 covers 13 residues.

DNA of the CDR3: TGCAGCGTTCCCGGAGGACTAGAGATCAGTGAGCAGTTCTTC. This codes for CSVPGGLEISEQFF. The chain joins TRBV29-1 to TRBJ2-1; 7 nucleotides agree with TRBD2. V shed 5 bases, J shed 9 bases, and the junction held 13 bases outside the gene matches. The germline CDR1 and CDR2 sequences are SQVTM and ANQGSEA. This CDR3 has 14 amino acids.

The genes are TRBV5-1 and TRBJ1-1; D uncertain. CDR3 length: 17 residues. V gave up 1 base and J gave up 4 bases, with 20 bases separating them. Germline-derived CDR1 and CDR2 are SGHRS and YFSETQ. Written as DNA, the CDR3 is TGCGCCAGCAGCTTGTCTCCCATTCAAGGTGGAGTCACTGAAGCTTTCTTT. It specifies CASSLSPIQGGVTEAFF.

The rearrangement uses TRBV4-2 and TRBJ2-7, with D possibly being TRBD2 (7 bases). Germline V gene data show CDR1 as LGHNA and CDR2 as YNFKEQ. The CDR3 extends over 12 amino acids. V was trimmed by 6 bases and J by 6 bases, leaving 12 bases between them. CDR3 amino acids: CASSKGGFEQYF. In DNA form, the CDR3 reads TGTGCCAGCAGTAAGGGGGGGTTCGAGCAGTACTTC.

CDR3: CASSLAGIGELFF. Here the CDR3 DNA reads TGTGCCAGCAGCTTAGCGGGAATCGGGGAGCTGTTTTTT. The rearrangement links TRBV11-2 to TRBJ2-2; D may be TRBD2 (5 bases). Germline CDR1 reads SGHAT; CDR2 reads FQNNGV. This CDR3 is built from 13 residues. The germline V and J ends were trimmed by 1 base and 7 bases, with 7 bases remaining between them.

This clone was seen a few times. V usage is TRBV11-2 and J usage is TRBJ2-7; D remains unclear. Germline assignment: CDR1 SGHAT and CDR2 FQNNGV. Trimming stripped 4 bases from V and 1 base from J, with 14 bases between. The CDR3 is 15 residues long. CDR3 region: CASSSIGYLSYEQYF. The CDR3 bases are TGTGCCAGCAGCTCTATCGGGTACCTTTCCTACGAGCAGTACTTC.

This rearrangement joins TRBV28 to TRBJ2-1, with TRBD1 matching 8 bases. CDR1 is MDHEN, CDR2 SYDVKM, per germline. This CDR3 has 16 amino acids. J was trimmed by 7 bases and V by 5 bases; bases with no gene match: 13. The CDR3 DNA reads as TGTGCCAGCAGTCTCAGGGGGCATGGAGTGGGGAATGAGCAGTTCTTC. Translating gives CASSLRGHGVGNEQFF.

The V and J genes are TRBV18 and TRBJ2-3, with D possibly TRBD2 on 5 matching bases. V was trimmed by 4 bases and J by 3 bases, leaving 14 bases between them. Germline V CDR1 and CDR2: KGHSH, LQKENI. The CDR3 loop spans 15 amino acids. The CDR3 loop reads CASSLSPPGTDTQYF. The CDR3 DNA sequence: TGTGCCAGCTCACTGTCCCCTCCGGGAACAGATACGCAGTATTTT.

V usage is TRBV7-9 and J usage is TRBJ2-1, with 7 bases aligning to TRBD1. Germline trimming cut 5 bases from V and 7 bases from J; bases unmatched to any gene: 8. This CDR3 is built from 14 residues. The germline CDR1 and CDR2 sequences are SEHNR and FQNEAQ (reference sequence). The CDR3 loop is CASSQGQSGNEQFF. CDR3 DNA: TGTGCCAGCAGCCAGGGACAGTCCGGGAATGAGCAGTTCTTC.

The chain recombines TRBV7-2 with TRBJ2-3; no definite D call. This CDR3 contains 13 residues. Per germline, CDR1 SGHTA and CDR2 FQGNSA. Trimming shortened V by 6 bases and J by 4 bases, and 11 bases separated the two germline ends. CDR3 in amino acids: CASSFNPADTQYF. For the CDR3, the DNA is TGTGCCAGCAGTTTTAATCCCGCAGATACGCAGTATTTT.

The V call is TRBV7-2, the J call TRBJ1-2; 7 nucleotides agree with TRBD1. The germline V gene encodes CDR1 SGHTA and CDR2 FQGNSA. This CDR3 contains 15 residues. The V segment lost 7 bases and the J segment 3 bases; nucleotides outside the gene matches: 11. The CDR3: CASTPDTGEDYGYTF. DNA of the CDR3: TGTGCCAGCACCCCCGATACAGGGGAGGACTATGGCTACACCTTC.

On this clone: A read error may produce the germline difference seen at one junction end. This chain joins TRBV2 and TRBJ2-1; D gene unclear. This CDR3 comprises 14 residues. In germline, CDR1 is SNHLY, CDR2 FYNNEI. The CDR3 here is CASSEDVVANEQFF. The CDR3 nucleotides are TGTGCCAGCAGCGAAGATGTCGTGGCAAATGAGCAGTTCTTC.

This sequence joins TRBV7-8 and TRBJ2-5; 9 bases map to TRBD1. The CDR3 has 15 amino acids. The ends lost 4 bases at V and 2 bases at J; junction bases unmatched: 5. Germline V gene data show CDR1 as SGHVS and CDR2 as FQNEAQ. The CDR3 DNA follows: TGTGCCAGCAGCTATGGGGACAGGGAGCAAGAGACCCAGTACTTC. Translated, it gives CASSYGDREQETQYF.

The chain combines TRBV6-5 with TRBJ1-1; tentative D call: TRBD1 (6 bases). Germline V CDR1 and CDR2: MNHEY, SVGAGI. The CDR3 is made up of 13 amino acids. V was shortened by 6 bases and J by 1 base, with 9 bases between the two germline ends. The CDR3 DNA reads TGTGCCAGCAGCAGGGACAAGAACACTGAAGCTTTCTTT. Protein sequence: CASSRDKNTEAFF.

The V gene is TRBV14, the J gene TRBJ1-2; 8 nucleotides match TRBD1. Germline V gene data show CDR1 as SGHDN and CDR2 as FVKESK. V lost 6 bases to trimming and J lost 6 bases; unmatched junction nucleotides: 9. This CDR3 is 14 amino acids long. The CDR3 loop reads CASRGDRRGDGYTF. In nucleotides, the CDR3 is TGTGCCAGCAGGGGGGACAGGAGGGGCGATGGCTACACCTTC.

The chain carries TRBV28 and TRBJ2-5; 7 nucleotides align to TRBD1. With V trimmed by 6 bases and J by 6 bases, 13 bases remained unmatched. The CDR3 covers 15 residues. CDR1 MDHEN and CDR2 SYDVKM come from the germline V gene. CDR3 sequence (DNA): TGTGCCAGCAGCTACGGGACAGTCAGTTGGAAGACCCAGTACTTC. As protein: CASSYGTVSWKTQYF.

The chain recombines TRBV5-1 with TRBJ2-7; tentative D call: TRBD1 (7 bases). V was shortened by 5 bases and J by 3 bases, with 18 bases between the two germline ends. The CDR3 length is 15 residues. Germline loops: CDR1 SGHRS, CDR2 YFSETQ. The CDR3 reads CASSRKGGQLYEQYF. In nucleotides, the CDR3 is TGCGCCAGCAGTCGTAAGGGGGGACAGCTCTACGAGCAGTACTTC.